This is a list of T cell receptor beta chains from one sample in a study of cytomegalovirus exposure and HLA in healthy donors. The assay was immunoSEQ multiplex PCR, and TCRdb's table has in-frame clones only and misses some. The table has roughly 120,000 clones, 80% to 85% seen once. The sequencing sample was made of PBMCs. The receptors come from a woman aged 40-49 years in good health and CMV-seronegative. Both conserved end residues are part of each CDR3. A D gene is named only where the DNA matches it firmly. Clone size is stated in some rows and not others, as once, few, many or a class when expanded.

j_call cdr3_length v_call d_call clone_size cdr3_aa cdr3_nt
TRBJ1-1 14 TRBV7-3 . . CASSLAGMNTEAFF TGTGCCAGCAGCTTGGCCGGGATGAACACTGAAGCTTTCTTT
TRBJ2-3 15 TRBV5-4 . . CASSSLGGSTDTQYF TGTGCCAGCAGCTCTCTAGGGGGTAGCACAGATACGCAGTATTTT
TRBJ2-7 12 TRBV28 . . CASRPPSGEQYF TGTGCCAGCAGACCTCCCTCGGGCGAGCAGTACTTC
TRBJ2-3 16 TRBV4-1 TRBD1 . CASSQQGAEYTDTQYF TGCGCCAGCAGCCAACAGGGGGCGGAGTACACAGATACGCAGTATTTT
TRBJ1-5 14 TRBV4-2 TRBD1 . CASARTGTGQPQHF TGTGCCAGCGCACGGACAGGGACTGGTCAGCCCCAGCATTTT
TRBJ1-1 18 TRBV19 . . CASSIEGGRVIMNTEAFF TGTGCCAGTAGTATTGAAGGTGGCAGGGTTATAATGAACACTGAAGCTTTCTTT
TRBJ1-4 15 TRBV21-1 . . CASSPGPATNEKLFF TGTGCCAGCAGCCCTGGGCCGGCAACTAATGAAAAACTGTTTTTT
TRBJ2-4 13 TRBV2 TRBD1 . CASQGQGSNIQYF TGTGCCAGCCAGGGACAGGGATCAAACATTCAGTACTTC
TRBJ2-3 15 TRBV7-2 TRBD2 . CASSFSGSVTDTQYF TGTGCCAGCAGCTTTAGCGGGAGTGTGACAGATACGCAGTATTTT
TRBJ2-1 15 TRBV27 . . CASSPRLTAYNEQFF TGTGCCAGCAGTCCCCGGTTAACCGCCTACAATGAGCAGTTCTTC
TRBJ1-2 14 TRBV6-6 . . CASSGTDTNYGYTF TGTGCCAGCAGCGGAACGGACACCAACTATGGCTACACCTTC
TRBJ2-5 15 TRBV7-2 TRBD2 once CASSRTSGSVETQYF TGTGCCAGCAGTCGAACTAGCGGGAGTGTGGAGACCCAGTACTTC
TRBJ1-1 15 TRBV28 . . CASSGGTWQNTEAFF TGTGCCAGCAGTGGGGGGACCTGGCAGAACACTGAAGCTTTCTTT
TRBJ1-2 14 TRBV2 . once CASGSDSSNYGYTF TGTGCCAGCGGGTCAGACAGTTCGAACTATGGCTACACCTTC
TRBJ1-1 14 TRBV7-2 . . CASSLQGMNTEAFF TGTGCCAGCAGCTTACAGGGCATGAACACTGAAGCTTTCTTT
TRBJ2-5 17 TRBV7-6 TRBD1 . CASSFSQGAFEGETQYF TGTGCCAGCAGCTTTAGCCAGGGGGCGTTTGAGGGGGAGACCCAGTACTTC
TRBJ1-5 16 TRBV19 . . CATERGGGPSRQPQHF TGTGCCACCGAGCGGGGAGGGGGGCCCTCGAGGCAGCCCCAGCATTTT
TRBJ1-2 16 TRBV11-2 TRBD1 . CASSLDPTTGGYGYTF TGTGCCAGCAGCTTAGACCCCACGACAGGGGGCTATGGCTACACCTTC
TRBJ2-5 16 TRBV7-8 TRBD2 . CASSLPLPGGQETQYF TGTGCCAGCAGCCTCCCCCTACCGGGAGGGCAAGAGACCCAGTACTTC
TRBJ1-5 13 TRBV11-2 . . CASSQGGLQPQHF TGTGCCAGCAGCCAGGGAGGGCTGCAGCCCCAGCATTTT
TRBJ2-5 13 TRBV30 TRBD2 . CAWGLAGQETQYF TGTGCCTGGGGACTAGCGGGGCAAGAGACCCAGTACTTC
TRBJ1-3 15 TRBV5-1 . . CASSLSRGTGNTIYF TGCGCCAGCAGCTTATCTCGGGGGACTGGAAACACCATATATTTT
TRBJ1-5 16 TRBV19 TRBD1 . CASNAGTVLRDQPQHF TGTGCCAGTAATGCGGGGACAGTTCTCCGAGATCAGCCCCAGCATTTT
TRBJ2-3 14 TRBV7-3 . . CASSHYRETDTQYF TGTGCCAGCAGTCATTACAGGGAGACAGATACGCAGTATTTT
TRBJ2-5 17 TRBV4-1 . . CASSEREAGATQETQYF TGCGCCAGCAGCGAAAGGGAGGCGGGGGCTACACAAGAGACCCAGTACTTC
TRBJ2-2 17 TRBV13 TRBD2 . CASSLAGREGSTGELFF TGTGCCAGCAGCTTAGCTGGCCGGGAGGGTTCCACCGGGGAGCTGTTTTTT
TRBJ1-2 14 TRBV7-9 . once CASSLWPGGGGYTF TGTGCCAGCAGCTTATGGCCCGGGGGGGGTGGCTACACCTTC
TRBJ2-5 13 TRBV5-4 TRBD1 once CASSFRDRITQYF TGTGCCAGCAGCTTCCGGGACAGGATCACCCAGTACTTC
TRBJ2-7 14 TRBV28 . once CASSSGFSTYEQYF TGTGCCAGCAGTTCAGGGTTCTCAACCTACGAGCAGTACTTC
TRBJ1-4 14 TRBV19 . . CASRAQSTNEKLFF TGTGCCAGTAGAGCACAGTCAACTAATGAAAAACTGTTTTTT
TRBJ1-1 15 TRBV5-4 . . CASSPPGTANTEAFF TGTGCCAGCAGCCCGCCCGGAACAGCGAACACTGAAGCTTTCTTT
TRBJ1-6 13 TRBV6-5 . few CASSSQAGSPLHF TGTGCCAGCAGTTCCCAAGCAGGTTCACCCCTCCACTTT
TRBJ1-4 15 TRBV14 TRBD1 . CASSYGGTGGEKLFF TGTGCCAGCAGCTACGGAGGCACAGGGGGCGAAAAACTGTTTTTT
TRBJ2-7 16 TRBV4-2 . few CASSQDLGDSGREQYF TGTGCCAGCAGCCAAGATTTGGGGGACTCTGGGCGCGAGCAGTACTTC
TRBJ1-5 18 TRBV29-1 . . CSVEDQGRTTYSNQPQHF TGCAGCGTTGAAGATCAGGGCAGGACAACGTATAGCAATCAGCCCCAGCATTTT
TRBJ2-6 16 TRBV7-8 . . CASSSKGYSGANVLTF TGTGCCAGCAGCTCGAAGGGGTACTCTGGGGCCAACGTCCTGACTTTC
TRBJ2-7 14 TRBV28 . . CASSLSYRAYEQYF TGTGCCAGCAGTTTATCTTACAGGGCCTACGAGCAGTACTTC
TRBJ1-4 16 TRBV7-9 . . CASSLGGLTTNEKLFF TGTGCCAGCAGCTTAGGGGGGCTAACAACTAATGAAAAACTGTTTTTT
TRBJ2-1 14 TRBV2 TRBD2 . CASGGLAGDNEQFF TGTGCCAGCGGAGGACTAGCGGGGGACAATGAGCAGTTCTTC
TRBJ1-2 16 TRBV18 . . CASSPRREGINYGYTF TGTGCCAGCTCACCACGGAGGGAAGGTATCAACTATGGCTACACCTTC
TRBJ2-1 15 TRBV6-6 TRBD2 few CASSYGLAGVNEQFF TGTGCCAGCAGTTACGGACTAGCGGGAGTCAATGAGCAGTTCTTC
TRBJ1-1 17 TRBV9 TRBD1 . CASSSPFGTGGVTEAFF TGTGCCAGCAGCTCTCCTTTCGGGACAGGGGGTGTCACTGAAGCTTTCTTT
TRBJ2-7 14 TRBV2 . once CASSRDWGGHEQYF TGTGCCAGCAGTAGGGACTGGGGAGGACACGAGCAGTACTTC
TRBJ2-1 13 TRBV4-3 . . CASSHNRDSEQFF TGCGCCAGCAGCCACAACCGGGACTCTGAGCAGTTCTTC
TRBJ2-6 18 TRBV11-2 TRBD1 once CASSFSFTGGAGANVLTF TGTGCCAGCAGCTTCTCGTTTACAGGGGGCGCTGGGGCCAACGTCCTGACTTTC
TRBJ2-3 15 TRBV11-2 . . CASSSMLPATDTQYF TGTGCCAGCAGCTCCATGTTGCCAGCGACAGATACGCAGTATTTT
TRBJ2-5 13 TRBV5-1 . once CASSPGLQETQYF TGCGCCAGCAGCCCGGGACTGCAAGAGACCCAGTACTTC
TRBJ2-2 15 TRBV19 . once CASQKGGPNTGELFF TGTGCCAGTCAGAAGGGGGGGCCAAACACCGGGGAGCTGTTTTTT
TRBJ2-5 15 TRBV30 . . CAWDDSRGRRETQYF TGTGCCTGGGATGACAGCCGGGGGAGGAGGGAGACCCAGTACTTC
TRBJ1-1 14 TRBV5-1 . . CASSLATGNTEAFF TGCGCCAGCAGCTTGGCCACAGGGAACACTGAAGCTTTCTTT
TRBJ1-2 13 TRBV29-1 . . CSVAGGDDYGYTF TGCAGCGTTGCAGGAGGGGACGACTATGGCTACACCTTC
TRBJ1-4 15 TRBV28 TRBD1 . CASSSPQGAQEKLFF TGTGCCAGCAGTTCCCCACAGGGGGCGCAGGAAAAACTGTTTTTT
TRBJ2-1 15 TRBV19 TRBD1 . CASSIPGQGANEQFF TGTGCCAGTAGTATACCGGGGCAGGGGGCAAATGAGCAGTTCTTC
TRBJ2-4 15 TRBV28 . . CASSLQQLAKNIQYF TGTGCCAGCAGTTTACAACAGCTAGCCAAAAACATTCAGTACTTC
TRBJ2-7 12 TRBV27 . . CASSLTGYEQYF TGTGCCAGCAGTTTAACGGGCTACGAGCAGTACTTC